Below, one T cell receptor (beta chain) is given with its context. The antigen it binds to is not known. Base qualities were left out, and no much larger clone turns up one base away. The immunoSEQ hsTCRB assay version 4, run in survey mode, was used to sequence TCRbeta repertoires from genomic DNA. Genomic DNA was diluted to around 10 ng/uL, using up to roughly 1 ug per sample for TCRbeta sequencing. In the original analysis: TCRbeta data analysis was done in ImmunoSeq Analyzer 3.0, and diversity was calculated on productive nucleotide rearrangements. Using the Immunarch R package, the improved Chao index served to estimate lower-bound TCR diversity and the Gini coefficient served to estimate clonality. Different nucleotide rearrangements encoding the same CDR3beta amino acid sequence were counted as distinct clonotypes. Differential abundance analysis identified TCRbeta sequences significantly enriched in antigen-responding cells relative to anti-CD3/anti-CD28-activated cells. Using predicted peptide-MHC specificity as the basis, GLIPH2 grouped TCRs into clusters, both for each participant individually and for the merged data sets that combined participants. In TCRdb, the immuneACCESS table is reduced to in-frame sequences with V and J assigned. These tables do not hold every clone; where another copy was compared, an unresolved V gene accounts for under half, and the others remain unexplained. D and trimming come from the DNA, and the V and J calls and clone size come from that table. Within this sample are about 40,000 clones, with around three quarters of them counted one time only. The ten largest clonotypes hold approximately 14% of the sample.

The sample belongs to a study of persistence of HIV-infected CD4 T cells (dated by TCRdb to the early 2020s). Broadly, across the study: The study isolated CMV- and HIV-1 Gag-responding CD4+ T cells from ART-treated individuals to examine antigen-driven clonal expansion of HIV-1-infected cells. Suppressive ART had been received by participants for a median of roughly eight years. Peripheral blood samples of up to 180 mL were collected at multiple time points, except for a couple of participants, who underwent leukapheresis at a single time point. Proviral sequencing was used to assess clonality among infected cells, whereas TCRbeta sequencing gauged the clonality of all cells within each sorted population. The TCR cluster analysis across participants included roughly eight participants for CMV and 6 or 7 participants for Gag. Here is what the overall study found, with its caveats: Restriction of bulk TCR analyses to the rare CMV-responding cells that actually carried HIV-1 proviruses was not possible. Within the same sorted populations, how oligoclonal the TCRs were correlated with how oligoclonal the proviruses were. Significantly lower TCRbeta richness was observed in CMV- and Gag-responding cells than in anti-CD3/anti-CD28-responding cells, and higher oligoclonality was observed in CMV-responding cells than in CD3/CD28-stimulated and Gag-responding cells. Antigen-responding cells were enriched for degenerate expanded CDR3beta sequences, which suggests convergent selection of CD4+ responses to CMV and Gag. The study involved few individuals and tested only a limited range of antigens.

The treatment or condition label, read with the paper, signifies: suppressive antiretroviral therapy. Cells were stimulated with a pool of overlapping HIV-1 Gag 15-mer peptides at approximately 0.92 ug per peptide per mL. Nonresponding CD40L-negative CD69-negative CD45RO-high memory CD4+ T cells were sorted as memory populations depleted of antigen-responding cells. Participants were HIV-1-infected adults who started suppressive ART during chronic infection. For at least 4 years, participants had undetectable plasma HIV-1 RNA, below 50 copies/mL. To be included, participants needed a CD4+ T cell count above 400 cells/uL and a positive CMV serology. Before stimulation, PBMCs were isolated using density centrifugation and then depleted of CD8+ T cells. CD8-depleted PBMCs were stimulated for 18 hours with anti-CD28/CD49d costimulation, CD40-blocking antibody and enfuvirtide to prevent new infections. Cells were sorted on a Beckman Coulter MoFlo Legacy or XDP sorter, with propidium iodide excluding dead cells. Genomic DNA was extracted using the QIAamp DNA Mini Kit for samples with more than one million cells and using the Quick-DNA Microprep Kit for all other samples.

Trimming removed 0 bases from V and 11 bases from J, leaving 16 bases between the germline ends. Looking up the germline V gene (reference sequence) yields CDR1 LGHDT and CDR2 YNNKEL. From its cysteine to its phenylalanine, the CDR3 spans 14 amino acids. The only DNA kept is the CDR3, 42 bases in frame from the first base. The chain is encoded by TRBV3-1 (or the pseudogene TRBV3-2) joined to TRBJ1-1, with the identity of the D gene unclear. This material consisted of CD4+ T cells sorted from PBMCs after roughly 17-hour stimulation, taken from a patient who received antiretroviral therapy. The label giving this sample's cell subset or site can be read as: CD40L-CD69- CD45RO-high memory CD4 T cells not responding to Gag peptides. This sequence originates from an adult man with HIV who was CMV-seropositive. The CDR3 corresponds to CASSQDRRVWEAFF. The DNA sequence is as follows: TGTGCCAGCAGCCAAGATCGGCGGGTTTGGGAGGCTTTCTTT.